Sequencing of this TCR beta chain was carried out in a study of blood T cell repertoires in COVID-19. On the study more broadly: The origin of the acute and convalescent COVID-19 samples was the United States, Italy and Spain. In each case, the material was cDNA or gDNA derived from T cells, B-cell-depleted T cells, or PBMCs.

Germline assignment: CDR1 SGHNT and CDR2 YYREEE (reference sequence). With V trimmed by 4 bases and J by 7 bases, 9 bases remained unmatched. The CDR3 covers 17 residues. Under the authors' procedure: The assay estimated nucleated cells by amplifying reference gene primers. Assay used: immunoSEQ multiplex PCR; TCRdb lists only in-frame clones, some missing. V and J calls and clone size follow that table, whereas D and trimming were derived from the DNA. This table holds fewer than 80,000 clones, more than 75% found once. Sequencing was done on a sample of peripheral blood. The clonotype originates from a human donor in a cohort sampled during active COVID-19. This chain connects TRBV5-4 to TRBJ1-6, with TRBD1 matching 12 bases. The CDR3, as DNA: TGTGCCAGCAGCCCCGCAGGGGGACAGGGGGCAAATTCACCCCTCCACTTT. Protein sequence: CASSPAGGQGANSPLHF.